This T cell receptor (beta chain) was recorded in a study of siplizumab effects on memory and regulatory T cells (dated by TCRdb to the late 2010s). A note on the overall study: The study looked at the effect of siplizumab, an anti-CD2 antibody, on alloreactive T-cell subsets in allogeneic mixed lymphocyte reactions made from human PBMCs. Results and caveats for the whole study, not just this receptor: Greater diversity appeared to be present in unstimulated naive T cells than in memory T cells, and a substantial contribution to the alloresponse seemed to be made by naive cells. A naive or memory phenotype could not be assigned to roughly 80-95% of proliferating CD4+ or CD8+ clones. The cumulative frequency of alloreactive sequences that could be traced back to unstimulated CD4+ memory T cells was significantly reduced by siplizumab. In reactions with siplizumab, an average of approximately 69% of mappable alloreactive CD4+ clones were Treg-derived, compared with roughly 26% in control reactions. Whether proliferating Tregs from siplizumab cultures were suppressive was not functionally confirmed. Because sequences at frequencies below about 10^-5 were poorly captured, only a minor fraction of alloreactive clones could be mapped back to unstimulated subsets.

Sorted unstimulated T cells and proliferating T cells recovered from mixed lymphocyte reactions underwent TCRbeta CDR3 sequencing. Fresh whole blood from fewer than 11 HLA-typed healthy donors was used to isolate PBMCs. To map where alloreactive clones came from, unstimulated CD4+ non-regulatory T cells were FACS-sorted. Inclusive of the bounding cysteine and phenylalanine, the CDR3 is 13 residues long. The CDR3 DNA has 39 bases and is translated from base 1. CDR1 and CDR2, looked up from the germline V gene, are MNHEY and SVGAGI. V is pared back by 8 bases and J by 4 bases, with 12 bases lying between the germline termini. Library preparation used the immunoSEQ multiplex PCR assay. Each sample had about 10^5 TCR templates assayed by the deep sequencing platform. Genomic DNA extracted from sorted T cells was used for TCRbeta CDR3 sequencing. The paper's processing steps were these. Clonal analysis of TCRbeta CDR3 data was done in the R programming language. Alloreactive CD4+ and CD8+ clones were defined by comparing unstimulated samples with post-reaction CFSE-low samples. Alloreactive CD4+ clones were assigned to regulatory or non-regulatory origin by matching sequences to sorted unstimulated Treg and non-Treg repertoires. TCRdb retrieved this table from immuneACCESS and kept in-frame rearrangements only. Not all clones are present; in checked studies, unresolved V genes account for under half, and no reason is known for the remainder. V and J calls and clone size come straight from that table; D and trimming were deduced from the DNA. For this sample the table gives fewer than 110,000 clones, of which 92% were detected only once. The top ten clonotypes cover more than 10% of the sample.

A remark on this clone: The antigen this receptor binds is unknown. No much larger clone exists at a distance of one base, and base qualities are not known.

This clonotype originated in a human donor in good health. The V gene is TRBV6-5 and the J gene is TRBJ1-5; the D gene cannot be resolved reliably. Sequencing was done on a sample of non-Treg CD4+ T cells sorted from blood. Explained via the paper, the cell subset or site label denotes: FACS-sorted unstimulated CD4+ non-regulatory T cells. The DNA sequence follows: TGTGCCAGCCGTCGGACGGTTAATCAGCCCCAGCATTTT. Its translation reads: CASRRTVNQPQHF.